The 14 T cell receptor beta chains given below trace back to one sample, sequenced in a study of Ad26.COV2.S vaccination and SARS-CoV-2 variants. Described treatment: roughly 20 received Ad26.COV2.S at low or high dose, single or two shots; about five received placebo; per-sample allocation not given. At day 63 after the first vaccine or placebo injection, samples were drawn. TCRdb keeps only in-frame clones here, not all; method: immunoSEQ multiplex PCR. There are some 350,000 clones in the sample; almost 90% occur only once, and around 5.5% lies in the top ten. Material: peripheral blood, obtained in a trial of Ad26.COV2.S vaccine versus placebo. The receptor set was obtained from a person aged 18-65 years who received the Ad26.COV2.S COVID-19 vaccine or a placebo.

V and J are TRBV12-3 or TRBV12-4 and TRBJ1-2; D is unresolved. Trimming stripped 3 bases from V and 10 bases from J, with 15 bases between. The CDR3 is made up of 13 amino acids. This chain's CDR3 is CASSLVQSSFYTF. Here the CDR3 DNA reads TGTGCCAGCAGTTTGGTTCAGTCGAGCTTCTACACCTTC.

The rearrangement joins TRBV6-5 to TRBJ2-7; D might be TRBD2 (5 bases). Per germline, CDR1 MNHEY and CDR2 SVGAGI. This CDR3 has 14 residues. Trimming pared 2 bases from V and 0 bases from J, leaving 8 bases between. The CDR3 nucleotides are TGTGCCAGCAGTTACGATGGACTCTCCTACGAGCAGTACGTC. The encoded protein is CASSYDGLSYEQYV.

This chain joins TRBV5-4 and TRBJ1-4; TRBD1 might be the D (6 bases). From germline, CDR1 is SGHNT and CDR2 YYREEE (reference sequence). The CDR3 has 14 residues. V was trimmed by 2 bases and J by 5 bases, leaving 10 bases between them. In nucleotides, the CDR3 is TGTGCCAGCAGCTTACAGGGAAGGAATGAAAAACTGTTTTTT. This sequence encodes CASSLQGRNEKLFF.

This clone showed up many times. The rearrangement uses TRBV13 and TRBJ1-1; D uncertain. This CDR3 has 12 residues. From germline, CDR1 is PRHDT and CDR2 FYEKMQ (reference sequence). V lost 2 bases, J lost 3 bases, and 4 bases lay in between. The CDR3 nucleotides are TGTGCCAGCAGCTTAAGGGACACTGAAGCTTTCTTT. The encoded protein is CASSLRDTEAFF.

The gene calls are TRBV6-5 and TRBJ2-7, with TRBD1 matching over 8 bases. The CDR3 covers 14 residues. V shed 6 bases and J 12 bases; nucleotides not matched to a gene: 16. CDR1 is MNHEY, CDR2 SVGAGI, per germline. The CDR3, as DNA: TGTGCCAGCAGAAAGACAATGGCAGGGGGCGGTATGTACGTC. This encodes CASRKTMAGGGMYV.

This clone came up once. The sample contains more than one DNA sequence encoding this CDR3. This sequence joins TRBV6-5 and TRBJ2-2; D is uncertain. V gave up 2 bases and J gave up 6 bases, with 4 bases separating them. The CDR3 is 12 residues long. Germline values: CDR1 MNHEY, CDR2 SVGAGI. The CDR3: CASSYRAGELFF. DNA of the CDR3: TGTGCCAGCAGTTACAGAGCCGGGGAGCTGTTTTTT.

The chain employs TRBV20-1 and TRBJ2-2, with no clear D. Between the trimmed V and J ends, which lost 0 bases and 5 bases, there was a span of 1 base. The CDR3 has 11 residues. The germline gives CDR1 DFQATT, CDR2 SNEGSKA (reference sequence). The CDR3 nucleotides read TGCAGTGCTAGAGAGACCGGGGAGCTGTTTTTT. This gives the protein CSARETGELFF.

The chain is built from TRBV19 and TRBJ1-5; D is uncertain. The CDR3 is 15 amino acids. Trimming left V 10 bases short and J 6 bases short, with 22 bases between. Germline CDR1 is LNHDA and CDR2 is SQIVND (reference sequence). The DNA for the CDR3 is TGTGCCACCAGCGCCGCCCGATTGAAGGTTCAGCCCCAGCATTTT. Translated, it gives CATSAARLKVQPQHF.

The rearrangement joins TRBV25-1 to TRBJ1-2; D uncertain. Trimming removed 7 bases at V and 8 bases at J, with 17 bases between. The CDR3 is made up of 13 amino acids. From germline, CDR1 is MGHDK and CDR2 SYGVNS. The CDR3 coding sequence is TGTGCCAGCACCTCCCAAGGGTTACGGGGCTACACCTTC. Its translation is CASTSQGLRGYTF.

The chain uses TRBV29-1 and TRBJ1-2; no firm D call. The germline gives CDR1 SQVTM, CDR2 ANQGSEA. CDR3 length equals 9 residues. Trimming pared 6 bases from V and 10 bases from J, leaving 9 bases between. The CDR3 loop reads CSVARYYTF. In DNA form, the CDR3 reads TGCAGCGTCGCCCGTTACTACACCTTC.

The chain links TRBV19 to TRBJ2-1, with a possible D match to TRBD2 (5 bases). V was trimmed by 5 bases and J by 0 bases, leaving 11 bases between them. The CDR3 spans 15 residues. Germline assignment: CDR1 LNHDA and CDR2 SQIVND (reference sequence). CDR3 region: CASSVDFPSYNEQFF. The CDR3 DNA sequence: TGTGCCAGTAGTGTGGACTTTCCCTCCTACAATGAGCAGTTCTTC.

The chain joins TRBV4-1 to TRBJ2-7, with a weak D call TRBD2 (5 bases). The germline V gene encodes CDR1 MGHRA and CDR2 YSYEKL. The CDR3 contains 13 residues. Trimming cost V 4 bases and J 4 bases, with 11 bases left between them. The CDR3 coding sequence is TGCGCCAGCAGCCCCCGAGGGAATTACGAGCAGTACGTC. Encoded protein: CASSPRGNYEQYV.

CDR3 DNA sequence: TGTGCCAGCAGCTTAGGGGCCAGTATCTTCTATGGCTACACCTTC. Translating it yields CASSLGASIFYGYTF. The genes are TRBV7-9 and TRBJ1-2; no clear D gene. The V end lost 1 base, the J end lost 4 bases, and 13 bases lay between the germline ends. Germline CDR1 SEHNR, CDR2 FQNEAQ (reference sequence). This CDR3 spans 15 amino acids.

V gene TRBV19 combines with J gene TRBJ1-3; D gene ambiguous. The CDR3 consists of 15 residues. V lost 8 bases and J 0 bases, leaving 14 bases between the germline ends. From germline, CDR1 is LNHDA and CDR2 SQIVND (reference sequence). For the CDR3, the DNA is TGTGCCAGTTTGGACCGTCCCCTCTCTGGAAACACCATATATTTT. Protein sequence: CASLDRPLSGNTIYF.